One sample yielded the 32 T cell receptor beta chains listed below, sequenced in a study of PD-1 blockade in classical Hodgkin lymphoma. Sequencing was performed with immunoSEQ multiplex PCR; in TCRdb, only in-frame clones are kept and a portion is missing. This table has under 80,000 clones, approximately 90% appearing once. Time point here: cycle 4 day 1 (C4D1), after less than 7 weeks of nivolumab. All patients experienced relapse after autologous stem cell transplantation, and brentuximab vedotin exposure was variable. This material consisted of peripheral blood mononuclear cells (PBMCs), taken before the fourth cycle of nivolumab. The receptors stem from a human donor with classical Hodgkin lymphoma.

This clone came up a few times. CDR3 DNA sequence: TGTGCCAGCAGCTTGGAGGGGACTGAAGCTTTCTTT. Protein: CASSLEGTEAFF. The rearrangement links TRBV5-4 to TRBJ1-1; D is possibly TRBD1 (5 bases). Germline lookup yields CDR1 SGHNT and CDR2 YYREEE (reference sequence). The length of the CDR3 is 12 residues. V lost 0 bases, J lost 5 bases, and 5 bases lay in between.

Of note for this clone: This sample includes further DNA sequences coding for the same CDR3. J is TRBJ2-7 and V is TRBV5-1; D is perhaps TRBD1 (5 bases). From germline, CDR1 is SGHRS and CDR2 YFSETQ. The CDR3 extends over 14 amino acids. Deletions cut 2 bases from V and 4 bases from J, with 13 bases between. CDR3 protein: CASSFQGASYEQYF. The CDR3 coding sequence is TGCGCCAGCAGCTTTCAAGGGGCATCGTACGAGCAGTACTTC.

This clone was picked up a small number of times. The CDR3 spells CASSTGGGGAFF. CDR3 coding DNA: TGTGCCAGTTCGACAGGGGGCGGTGGAGCTTTCTTT. The chain recombines TRBV19 with TRBJ1-1; 10 bases fit TRBD1. V was pared by 8 bases and J by 10 bases, with 7 bases of the junction left unmatched. This CDR3 contains 12 residues. The germline V gene has CDR1 LNHDA and CDR2 SQIVND (reference sequence). The variable domain in full, completed from reference TRBV19 and TRBJ1-1, reads DGGITQSPKYLFRKEGQNVTLSCEQNLNHDAMYWYRQDPGQGLRLIYYSQIVNDFQKGDIAEGYSVSREKKESFPLTVTSAQKNPTAFYLCASSTGGGGAFFGQGTRLTVV.

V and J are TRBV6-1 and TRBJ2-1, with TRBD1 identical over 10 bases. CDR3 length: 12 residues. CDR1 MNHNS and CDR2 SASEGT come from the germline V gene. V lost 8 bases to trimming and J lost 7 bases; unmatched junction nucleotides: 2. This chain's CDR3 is CASGQGENEQFF. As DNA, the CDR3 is TGTGCCAGCGGACAGGGGGAGAATGAGCAGTTCTTC.

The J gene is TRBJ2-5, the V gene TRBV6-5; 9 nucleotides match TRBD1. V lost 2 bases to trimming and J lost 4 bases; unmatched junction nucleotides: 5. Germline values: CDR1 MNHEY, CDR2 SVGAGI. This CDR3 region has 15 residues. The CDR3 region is CASSYGTGFPETQYF. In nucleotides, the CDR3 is TGTGCCAGCAGTTACGGGACAGGGTTTCCAGAGACCCAGTACTTC.

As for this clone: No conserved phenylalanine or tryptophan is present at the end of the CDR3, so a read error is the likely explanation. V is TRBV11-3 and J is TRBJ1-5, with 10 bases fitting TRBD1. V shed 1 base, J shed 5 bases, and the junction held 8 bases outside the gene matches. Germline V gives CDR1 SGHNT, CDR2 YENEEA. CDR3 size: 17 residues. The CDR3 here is CASSLVSWDRGDQPQHL. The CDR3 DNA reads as TGTGCCAGCAGCTTAGTTAGTTGGGACAGGGGCGATCAGCCCCAGCATCTT.

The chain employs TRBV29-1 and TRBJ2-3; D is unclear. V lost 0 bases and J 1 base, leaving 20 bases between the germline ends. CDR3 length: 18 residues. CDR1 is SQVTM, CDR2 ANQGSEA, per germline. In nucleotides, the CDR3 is TGCAGCGTTGAAGATCCCAGGCCAGACCCTCCGGGCACAGATACGCAGTATTTT. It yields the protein CSVEDPRPDPPGTDTQYF.

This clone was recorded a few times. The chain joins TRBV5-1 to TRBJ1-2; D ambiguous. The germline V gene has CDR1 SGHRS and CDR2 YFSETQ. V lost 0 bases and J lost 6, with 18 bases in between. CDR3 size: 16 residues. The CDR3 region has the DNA TGCGCCAGCAGCTTGGGGCAGAAAGAAAGAGTTAATGGCTACACCTTC. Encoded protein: CASSLGQKERVNGYTF.

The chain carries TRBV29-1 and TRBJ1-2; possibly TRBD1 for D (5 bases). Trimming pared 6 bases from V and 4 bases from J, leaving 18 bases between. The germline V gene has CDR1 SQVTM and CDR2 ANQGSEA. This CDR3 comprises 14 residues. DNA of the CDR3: TGCAGCGTACCCCCACGGGACCCTCCCTATGGCTACACCTTC. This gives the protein CSVPPRDPPYGYTF.

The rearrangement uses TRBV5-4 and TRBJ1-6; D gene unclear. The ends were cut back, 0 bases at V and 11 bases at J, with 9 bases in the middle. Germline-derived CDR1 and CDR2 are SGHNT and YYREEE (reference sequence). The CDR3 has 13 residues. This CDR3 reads CASSLDLLTPLHF. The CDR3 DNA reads TGTGCCAGCAGCTTGGACCTTCTCACACCCCTCCACTTT.

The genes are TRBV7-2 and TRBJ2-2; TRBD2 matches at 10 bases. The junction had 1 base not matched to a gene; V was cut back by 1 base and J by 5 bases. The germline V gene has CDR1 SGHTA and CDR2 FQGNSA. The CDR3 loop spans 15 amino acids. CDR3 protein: CASSLVAGGTGELFF. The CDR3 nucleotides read TGTGCCAGCAGCTTAGTAGCGGGGGGTACCGGGGAGCTGTTTTTT.

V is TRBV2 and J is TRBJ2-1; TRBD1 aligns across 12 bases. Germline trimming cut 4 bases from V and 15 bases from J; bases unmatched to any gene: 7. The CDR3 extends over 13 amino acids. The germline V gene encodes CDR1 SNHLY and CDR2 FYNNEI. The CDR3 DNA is TGTGCCAGCAGTGCGGGACAGGGGGCTCCTCTGTTCTTC. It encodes CASSAGQGAPLFF.

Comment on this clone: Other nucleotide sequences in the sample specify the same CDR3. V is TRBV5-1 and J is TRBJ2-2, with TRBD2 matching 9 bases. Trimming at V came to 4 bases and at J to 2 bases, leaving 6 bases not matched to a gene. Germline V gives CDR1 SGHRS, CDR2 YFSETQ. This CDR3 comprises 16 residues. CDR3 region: CASSPTGTSNTGELFF. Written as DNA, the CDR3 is TGCGCCAGCAGCCCCACCGGGACTAGCAACACCGGGGAGCTGTTTTTT.

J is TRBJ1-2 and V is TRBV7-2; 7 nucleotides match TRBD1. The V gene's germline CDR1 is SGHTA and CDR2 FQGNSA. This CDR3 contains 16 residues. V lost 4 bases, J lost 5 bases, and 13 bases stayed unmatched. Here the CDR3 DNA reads TGTGCCAGCAGCTCAAACCGGGACAGAACCACGTATGGCTACACCTTC. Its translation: CASSSNRDRTTYGYTF.

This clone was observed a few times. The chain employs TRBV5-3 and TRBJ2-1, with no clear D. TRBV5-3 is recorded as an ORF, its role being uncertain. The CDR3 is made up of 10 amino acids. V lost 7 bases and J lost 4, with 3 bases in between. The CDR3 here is CARVYNEQFF. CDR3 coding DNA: TGTGCCAGAGTATACAATGAGCAGTTCTTC.

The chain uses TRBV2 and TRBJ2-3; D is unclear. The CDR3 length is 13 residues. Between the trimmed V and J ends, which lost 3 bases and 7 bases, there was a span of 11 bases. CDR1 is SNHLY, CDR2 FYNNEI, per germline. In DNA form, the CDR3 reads TGTGCCAGCAGTGACCCCCCTGGGTATACGCAGTATTTT. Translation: CASSDPPGYTQYF.

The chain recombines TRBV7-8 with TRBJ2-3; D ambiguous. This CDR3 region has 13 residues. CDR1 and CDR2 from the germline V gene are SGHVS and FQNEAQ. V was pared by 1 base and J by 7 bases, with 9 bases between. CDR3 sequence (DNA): TGTGCCAGCAGCTTAGGGCTGAGGAATACGCAGTATTTT. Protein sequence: CASSLGLRNTQYF.

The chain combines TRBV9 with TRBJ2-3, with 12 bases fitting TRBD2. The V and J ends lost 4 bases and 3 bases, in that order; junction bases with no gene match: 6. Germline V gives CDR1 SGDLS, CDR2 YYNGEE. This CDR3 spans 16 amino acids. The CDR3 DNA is TGTGCCAGCAGCCCCCAGACTAGCGGGGGAACAGATACGCAGTATTTT. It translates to CASSPQTSGGTDTQYF.

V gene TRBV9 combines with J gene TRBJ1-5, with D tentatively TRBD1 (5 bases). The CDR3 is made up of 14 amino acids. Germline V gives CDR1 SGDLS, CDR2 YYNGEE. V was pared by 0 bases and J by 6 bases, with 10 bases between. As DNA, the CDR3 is TGTGCCAGCAGCGTAGTAGGGCAGGGTCAGCCCCAGCATTTT. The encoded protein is CASSVVGQGQPQHF.

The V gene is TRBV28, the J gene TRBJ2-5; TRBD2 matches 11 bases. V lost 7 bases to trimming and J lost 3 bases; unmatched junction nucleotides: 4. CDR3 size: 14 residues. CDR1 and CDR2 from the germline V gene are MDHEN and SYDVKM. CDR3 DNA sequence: TGTGCCAGCAAAATAGCGGGGGGGAAAGAGACCCAGTACTTC. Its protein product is CASKIAGGKETQYF.

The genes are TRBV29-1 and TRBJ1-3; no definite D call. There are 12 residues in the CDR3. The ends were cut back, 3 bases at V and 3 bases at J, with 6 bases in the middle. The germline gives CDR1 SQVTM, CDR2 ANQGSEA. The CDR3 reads CSVEGGGNTIYF. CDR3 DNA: TGCAGCGTTGAGGGCGGTGGAAACACCATATATTTT. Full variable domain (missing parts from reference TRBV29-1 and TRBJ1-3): SAVISQKPSRDICQRGTSLTIQCQVDSQVTMMFWYRQQPGQSLTLIATANQGSEATYESGFVIDKFPISRPNLTFSTLTVSNMSPEDSSIYLCSVEGGGNTIYFGEGSWLTVV.

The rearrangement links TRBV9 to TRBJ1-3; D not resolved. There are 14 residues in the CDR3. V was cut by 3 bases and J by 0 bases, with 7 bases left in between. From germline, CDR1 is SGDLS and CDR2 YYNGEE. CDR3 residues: CASSASSSGNTIYF. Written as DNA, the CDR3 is TGTGCCAGCAGCGCTTCTAGCTCTGGAAACACCATATATTTT. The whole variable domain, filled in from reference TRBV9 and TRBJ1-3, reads DSGVTQTPKHLITATGQRVTLRCSPRSGDLSVYWYQQSLDQGLQFLIQYYNGEERAKGNILERFSAQQFPDLHSELNLSSLELGDSALYFCASSASSSGNTIYFGEGSWLTVV.

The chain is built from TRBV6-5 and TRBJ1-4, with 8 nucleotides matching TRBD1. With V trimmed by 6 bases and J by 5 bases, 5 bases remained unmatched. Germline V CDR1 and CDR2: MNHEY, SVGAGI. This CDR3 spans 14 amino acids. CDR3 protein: CASRQTGGNEKLFF. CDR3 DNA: TGTGCCAGCAGACAAACAGGGGGGAATGAAAAACTGTTTTTT.

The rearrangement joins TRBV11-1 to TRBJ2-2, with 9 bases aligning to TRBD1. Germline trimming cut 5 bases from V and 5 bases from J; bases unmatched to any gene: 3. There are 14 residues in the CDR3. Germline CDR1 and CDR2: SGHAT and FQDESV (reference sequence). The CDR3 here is CASSGQGNTGELFF. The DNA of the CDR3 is TGTGCCAGCAGCGGACAGGGGAATACCGGGGAGCTGTTTTTT.

DNA for the CDR3: TGTGCCAGCAGCTTATCCCCCGGCTCCGAAGCTTTCTTT. It codes for CASSLSPGSEAFF. The rearrangement links TRBV7-3 to TRBJ1-1; D is undetermined. Per germline, CDR1 SGHTA and CDR2 FQGTGA. The ends were cut back, 2 bases at V and 8 bases at J, with 12 bases in the middle. This CDR3 region has 13 residues. Drawing the rest from reference TRBV7-3 and TRBJ1-1, the complete variable domain is GAGVSQTPSNKVTEKGKYVELRCDPISGHTALYWYRQSLGQGPEFLIYFQGTGAADDSGLPNDRFFAVRPEGSVSTLKIQRTERGDSAVYLCASSLSPGSEAFFGQGTRLTVV.

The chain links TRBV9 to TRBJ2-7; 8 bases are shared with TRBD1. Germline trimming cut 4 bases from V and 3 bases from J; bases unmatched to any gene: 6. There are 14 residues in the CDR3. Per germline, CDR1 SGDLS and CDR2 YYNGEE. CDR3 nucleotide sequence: TGTGCCAGCAGCCCCCGGACAGGGAACTACGAGCAGTACTTC. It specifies CASSPRTGNYEQYF. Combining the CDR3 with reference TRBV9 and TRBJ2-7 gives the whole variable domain DSGVTQTPKHLITATGQRVTLRCSPRSGDLSVYWYQQSLDQGLQFLIQYYNGEERAKGNILERFSAQQFPDLHSELNLSSLELGDSALYFCASSPRTGNYEQYFGPGTRLTVT.

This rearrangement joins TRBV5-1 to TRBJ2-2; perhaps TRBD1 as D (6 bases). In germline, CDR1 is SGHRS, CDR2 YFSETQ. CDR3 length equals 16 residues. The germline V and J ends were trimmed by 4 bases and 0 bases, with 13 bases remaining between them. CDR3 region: CASSEGWTANTGELFF. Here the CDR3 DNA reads TGCGCCAGCAGCGAGGGCTGGACAGCGAACACCGGGGAGCTGTTTTTT.

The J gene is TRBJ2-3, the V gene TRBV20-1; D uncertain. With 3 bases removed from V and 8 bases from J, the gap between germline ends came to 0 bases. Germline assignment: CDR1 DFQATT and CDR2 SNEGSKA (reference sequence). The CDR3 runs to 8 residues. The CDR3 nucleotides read TGCAGTGCTAGTACGCAGTATTTT. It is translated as CSASTQYF.

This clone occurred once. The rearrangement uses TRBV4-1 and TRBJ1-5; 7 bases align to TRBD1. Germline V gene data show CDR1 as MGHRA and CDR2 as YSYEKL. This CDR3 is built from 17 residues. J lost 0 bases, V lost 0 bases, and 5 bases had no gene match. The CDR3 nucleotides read TGCGCCAGCAGCCAAGAAGGGACAGTCTATAGCAATCAGCCCCAGCATTTT. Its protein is CASSQEGTVYSNQPQHF.

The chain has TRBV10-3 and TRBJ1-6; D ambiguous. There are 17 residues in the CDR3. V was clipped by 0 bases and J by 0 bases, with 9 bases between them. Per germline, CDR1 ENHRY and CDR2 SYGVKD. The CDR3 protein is CAISESVGNSYNSPLHF. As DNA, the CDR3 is TGTGCCATCAGTGAGTCGGTAGGAAACTCCTATAATTCACCCCTCCACTTT.

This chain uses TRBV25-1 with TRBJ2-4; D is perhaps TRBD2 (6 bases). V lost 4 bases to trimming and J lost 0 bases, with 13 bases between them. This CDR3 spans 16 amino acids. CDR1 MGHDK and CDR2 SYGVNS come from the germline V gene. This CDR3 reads CASSGRGSLAKNIQYF. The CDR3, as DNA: TGTGCCAGCAGTGGACGGGGGAGCCTAGCCAAAAACATTCAGTACTTC.

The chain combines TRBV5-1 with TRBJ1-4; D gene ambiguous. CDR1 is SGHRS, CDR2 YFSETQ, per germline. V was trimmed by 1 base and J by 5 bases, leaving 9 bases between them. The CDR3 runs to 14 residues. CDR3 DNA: TGCGCCAGCAGCTTGATGCCGGGAAATGAAAAACTGTTTTTT. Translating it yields CASSLMPGNEKLFF.